The 10 T cell receptor beta chains in this list originate from one sample, sequenced in a study of response to subunit inactivated influenza vaccine. MiXCR, applied by TCRdb to the RT-PCR reads, yields one record per CDR3 protein. Counted here are approximately 700,000 distinct CDR3 sequences, approximately 14% occurring once; the ten biggest clones make up around 6.5%. The sequencing used PBMCs from blood, collected approximately 15 days before vaccination. These receptors all stem from a man aged 45-65 years who received an inactivated influenza vaccine.

Only a few counts were recorded for this clonotype. J is TRBJ1-1 and V is TRBV12-3 or TRBV12-4; D is ambiguous. This CDR3 comprises 14 residues. V gave up 3 bases and J gave up 1 base, with 9 bases separating them. CDR3 amino acids: CASSFVWGNTEAFF. The CDR3 region has the DNA TGTGCCAGCAGTTTTGTTTGGGGGAACACTGAAGCTTTCTTT.

The chain couples TRBV29-1 to TRBJ2-1; 8 bases are shared with TRBD2. There are 16 residues in the CDR3. J was trimmed by 7 bases and V by 0 bases; bases with no gene match: 11. Per germline, CDR1 SQVTM and CDR2 ANQGSEA. CDR3 DNA: TGCAGCGTTGAAGATCCCCCCGGGGGGGCCGGGAATGAGCAGTTCTTC. This encodes CSVEDPPGGAGNEQFF.

This clonotype showed up just a few times. The chain joins TRBV7-2 to TRBJ1-1; D is ambiguous. V dropped 2 bases and J dropped 4 bases, with 11 bases sitting between them. The CDR3 consists of 14 residues. CDR1 is SGHTA and CDR2 is FQGNSA in the germline V gene. CDR3 protein: CASSLNPAGTEAFF. The CDR3 coding sequence is TGTGCCAGCAGCTTAAACCCAGCGGGCACTGAAGCTTTCTTT.

The chain combines TRBV12-3 or TRBV12-4 with TRBJ2-7, with 7 nucleotides matching TRBD2. CDR3 size: 11 residues. The junction had 2 bases not matched to a gene; V was cut back by 9 bases and J by 3 bases. The CDR3 is CASKRDYEQYF. DNA for the CDR3: TGTGCCAGTAAGCGGGACTACGAGCAGTACTTC.

This clonotype was counted only a few times. V is TRBV15 and J is TRBJ2-1; D ambiguous. Germline lookup yields CDR1 LNHNV and CDR2 YYDKDF (reference sequence). Trimming took off 0 bases at V and 9 bases at J, with 15 bases between the two ends. The CDR3 is 15 amino acids. DNA for the CDR3: TGTGCCACCAGCAGAGATCCGGGCAGCCAGGCTGAGCAGTTCTTC. Its protein product is CATSRDPGSQAEQFF.

This clonotype was observed a few times. V is TRBV5-1 and J is TRBJ2-5; a weak D match, TRBD1 (5 bases). The germline CDR1 and CDR2 sequences are SGHRS and YFSETQ. The V end was cut by 1 base, the J end by 1 base, with 14 bases between. The CDR3 loop spans 16 amino acids. CDR3 bases: TGCGCCAGCAGCTTGAATGGTCAGGGCACCCAAGAGACCCAGTACTTC. This codes for CASSLNGQGTQETQYF.

This clonotype was seen a handful of times. This sequence joins TRBV27 and TRBJ1-2, with a tentative D call TRBD1 (5 bases). The CDR3 loop spans 13 amino acids. From germline, CDR1 is MNHEY and CDR2 SMNVEV (reference sequence). Trimming took 5 bases from V and 3 from J, leaving 10 bases between them. In DNA, the CDR3 is TGTGCCAGCAGTCCGCGACAGCACTATGGCTACACCTTC. Translating gives CASSPRQHYGYTF.

The rearrangement joins TRBV7-2 to TRBJ2-4; tentatively, D is TRBD1 or TRBD2 (5 bases each). The length of the CDR3 is 14 residues. Trimming shortened V by 8 bases and J by 4 bases, and 15 bases separated the two germline ends. Germline V gene sequence: CDR1 SGHTA, CDR2 FQGNSA. The CDR3 DNA reads as TGTGCCAGCCAGCCCCGGGACGGAAAAAACATTCAGTACTTC. Translating gives CASQPRDGKNIQYF.

There are many counts of this clonotype. As DNA, the CDR3 is TGTGCCAGCAGTCGGACAGATTCCTACGAGCAGTACTTC. Translated: CASSRTDSYEQYF. The chain is built from TRBV3-1 and TRBJ2-7; D perhaps matches TRBD1 (6 bases). CDR3 length: 13 residues. Germline lookup yields CDR1 LGHDT and CDR2 YNNKEL (reference sequence). The ends were cut back, 6 bases at V and 1 base at J, with 10 bases in the middle.

This clonotype was detected a few times. The gene calls are TRBV9 and TRBJ2-7; 11 nucleotides align to TRBD2. Trimming removed 4 bases from V and 3 bases from J; junction bases left unmatched: 21. CDR3 size: 20 residues. Germline CDR1 reads SGDLS; CDR2 reads YYNGEE. CDR3 sequence reads: CASSPRPESLAGVGDYEQYF. DNA of the CDR3: TGTGCCAGCAGCCCCCGCCCCGAGTCACTAGCGGGAGTCGGAGACTACGAGCAGTACTTC. The complete variable domain, with remaining parts taken from reference TRBV9 and TRBJ2-7, reads DSGVTQTPKHLITATGQRVTLRCSPRSGDLSVYWYQQSLDQGLQFLIQYYNGEERAKGNILERFSAQQFPDLHSELNLSSLELGDSALYFCASSPRPESLAGVGDYEQYFGPGTRLTVT.